This entry lists 29 T cell receptor beta chains sequenced from one sample in a study of T-cell reconstitution after alpha-beta-depleted transplantation in children. Molecular barcoding with unique molecular identifiers was used for the TCRbeta library. TCRdb used MiXCR to reprocess the PCR reads, holding one entry per CDR3 protein. The sample has about 610,000 distinct CDR3 sequences, over 9.5% seen once; the top ten hold about 4%. The sample in question was PBMCs from the stem cell graft donor, obtained from the stem cell graft. The receptors come from a human donor who donated a stem cell graft to a child with acute myeloid leukemia.

This chain joins TRBV29-1 and TRBJ1-1; no definite D call. This CDR3 contains 10 residues. Germline V gene lookup returns CDR1 SQVTM and CDR2 ANQGSEA. The CDR3 DNA sequence: TGCAGTTCCCGCCAGGCTGAAGCTTTCTTT. It specifies CSSRQAEAFF.

This clonotype has at least ten counts. The V gene is TRBV7-2, the J gene TRBJ2-3; D is possibly TRBD2 (6 bases). The V and J ends lost 4 bases and 1 base respectively, with 9 bases between them. Germline CDR1 and CDR2: SGHTA and FQGNSA. The CDR3 sequence is 14 residues long. CDR3 sequence: CASSSLAGTDTQYF. The CDR3 region has the DNA TGTGCCAGCAGCTCCTTAGCGGGCACAGATACGCAGTATTTT.

The table lists this clonotype with many counts. The V gene is TRBV7-2, the J gene TRBJ1-4; the D is unclear. This CDR3 spans 16 amino acids. Germline V gene sequence: CDR1 SGHTA, CDR2 FQGNSA. Deletions cut 5 bases from V and 0 bases from J, with 13 bases between. In DNA, the CDR3 is TGTGCCAGCAGCGCCCTTCCCACAGCAACTAATGAAAAACTGTTTTTT. Residues: CASSALPTATNEKLFF.

The sample holds a few counts of this clonotype. The chain has TRBV7-9 and TRBJ1-1, with 7 bases identical to TRBD1. Germline V gene sequence: CDR1 SEHNR, CDR2 FQNEAQ (reference sequence). V was pared by 0 bases and J by 5 bases, with 6 bases of the junction left unmatched. This CDR3 has 15 amino acids. In DNA form, the CDR3 reads TGTGCCAGCAGCTTAGCGGCAGGGGGGAGAACTGAAGCTTTCTTT. Protein sequence: CASSLAAGGRTEAFF.

This clonotype came up many times. The rearrangement joins TRBV12-3 or TRBV12-4 to TRBJ2-7; D gene uncertain. This CDR3 comprises 11 residues. V shed 6 bases and J shed 5 bases, with 8 bases lying between them. CDR3 nucleotide sequence: TGTGCCAGCAGCGTCGGTGACGAGCAGTACTTC. Amino acids: CASSVGDEQYF.

This clonotype was counted many times. The gene calls are TRBV29-1 and TRBJ2-4, with a weak D call TRBD2 (5 bases). Germline values: CDR1 SQVTM, CDR2 ANQGSEA. The CDR3 has 11 residues. V was cut by 4 bases and J by 6 bases, with 7 bases left in between. The DNA for the CDR3 is TGCAGCGTTGTTGAGGGAAACATTCAGTACTTC. The encoded protein is CSVVEGNIQYF.

At least ten counts were recorded for this clonotype. The chain is built from TRBV7-9 and TRBJ1-1, with D unresolved. Between the trimmed V and J ends, which lost 5 bases and 0 bases, there was a span of 10 bases. The CDR3 loop spans 14 amino acids. In germline, CDR1 is SEHNR, CDR2 FQNEAQ (reference sequence). The CDR3 DNA reads TGTGCCAGCAGCGGACCCTCCTTGAACACTGAAGCTTTCTTT. Translated, it gives CASSGPSLNTEAFF. Drawing the rest from reference TRBV7-9 and TRBJ1-1, the complete variable domain is DTGVSQNPRHKITKRGQNVTFRCDPISEHNRLYWYRQTLGQGPEFLTYFQNEAQLEKSRLLSDRFSAERPKGSFSTLEIQRTEQGDSAMYLCASSGPSLNTEAFFGQGTRLTVV.

This clonotype was seen only a few times. The rearrangement uses TRBV29-1 and TRBJ2-1, with D perhaps TRBD1 or TRBD2 (5 bases each). The V end lost 6 bases, the J end lost 12 bases, and 21 bases lay between the germline ends. This CDR3 contains 13 residues. The germline V gene has CDR1 SQVTM and CDR2 ANQGSEA. CDR3 in amino acids: CSVRDPIPRVQFF. The CDR3 DNA follows: TGCAGCGTCCGGGACCCTATCCCCCGTGTGCAGTTCTTC.

This clonotype came up a few times. V usage is TRBV7-3 and J usage is TRBJ2-5, with TRBD1 identical over 8 bases. The CDR3 extends over 14 amino acids. V shed 5 bases, J shed 3 bases, and the junction held 5 bases outside the gene matches. CDR1 is SGHTA and CDR2 is FQGTGA in the germline V gene. The chain's CDR3 is CASSRTGFEETQYF. The CDR3 nucleotides are TGTGCCAGCAGCCGGACAGGGTTTGAAGAGACCCAGTACTTC.

This clonotype was picked up a small number of times. V is TRBV24-1 and J is TRBJ2-2, with unresolved D. The ends were cut back, 1 base at V and 7 bases at J, with 6 bases in the middle. The germline CDR1 and CDR2 sequences are KGHDR and SFDVKD. The CDR3 is made up of 13 amino acids. CDR3 region: CATSDFKGGELFF. The DNA of the CDR3 is TGTGCCACCAGTGATTTCAAGGGCGGGGAGCTGTTTTTT.

Only a few counts were recorded for this clonotype. The chain has TRBV6-2 or TRBV6-3 and TRBJ2-1; D not certain. The CDR3 totals 15 residues. Germline CDR1 is MNHEY and CDR2 is SVGEGT. Between the trimmed V and J ends, which lost 4 bases and 7 bases, there was a span of 17 bases. The CDR3 sequence is CASSLDQTRGNEQFF. The CDR3 DNA reads TGTGCCAGCAGTTTGGACCAAACCCGAGGAAATGAGCAGTTCTTC.

This clonotype was seen a few times. V gene TRBV29-1 combines with J gene TRBJ2-7, with 8 nucleotides matching TRBD2. There are 14 residues in the CDR3. Germline lookup yields CDR1 SQVTM and CDR2 ANQGSEA. The J segment lost 4 bases and the V segment lost 6 bases, leaving 11 bases of the junction unmatched. The DNA of the CDR3 is TGCAGCGTCGACATTAGCGGGAAGAAATACGAGCAGTACTTC. Its protein product is CSVDISGKKYEQYF.

The chain carries TRBV12-3 or TRBV12-4 and TRBJ2-1; D possibly matches TRBD1 or TRBD2 (5 bases each). V gave up 7 bases and J gave up 16 bases, with 20 bases separating them. This CDR3 has 12 residues. The DNA of the CDR3 is TGTGCCAGCAAGCTGAACTCGGGGCAGGGTTTCTTC. It translates to CASKLNSGQGFF.

At least ten counts were recorded for this clonotype. The chain combines TRBV20-1 with TRBJ2-7, with 9 bases lining up with TRBD2. This CDR3 is 14 amino acids long. CDR1 is DFQATT and CDR2 is SNEGSKA in the germline V gene (reference sequence). V was clipped by 2 bases and J by 6 bases; unmatched bases: 8. CDR3 DNA: TGCAGTGCTAGATATCTGGCGGGAGGGAGCGAGCAGTACTTC. It specifies CSARYLAGGSEQYF.

The V gene is TRBV12-3 or TRBV12-4, the J gene TRBJ2-2, with D uncertain. The germline V and J ends were trimmed by 2 bases and 4 bases, with 8 bases remaining between them. CDR3 length: 14 amino acids. CDR3 DNA: TGTGCCAGCAGTTTAAACTTCCTCACCGGGGAGCTGTTTTTT. The encoded protein is CASSLNFLTGELFF.

The V and J genes are TRBV5-1 and TRBJ2-1; tentatively, D is TRBD1 (6 bases). V was shortened by 5 bases and J by 5 bases, with 20 bases between the two germline ends. The CDR3 contains 16 residues. CDR1 SGHRS and CDR2 YFSETQ come from the germline V gene. DNA of the CDR3: TGCGCCAGCAGTCGGCCTTCAGGGGCGGGCCACAATGAGCAGTTCTTC. It yields the protein CASSRPSGAGHNEQFF.

The J gene is TRBJ2-1, the V gene TRBV9, with TRBD2 matching over 7 bases. The CDR3 extends over 16 amino acids. With 3 bases clipped from V and 7 bases from J, the junction kept 13 bases outside the gene matches. CDR1 is SGDLS, CDR2 YYNGEE, per germline. Here the CDR3 DNA reads TGTGCCAGCAGCGCCACCGGGACCCACGGGGGGAATGAGCAGTTCTTC. Translation gives CASSATGTHGGNEQFF.

The chain joins TRBV3-1 to TRBJ2-1, with D perhaps matching TRBD2 (6 bases). The germline V gene has CDR1 LGHDT and CDR2 YNNKEL (reference sequence). The CDR3 length is 14 residues. Trimming shortened V by 10 bases and J by 6 bases, and 19 bases separated the two germline ends. The CDR3 sequence: CATHRGGLGNEQFF. The CDR3 DNA is TGTGCCACCCACCGGGGAGGTTTGGGCAATGAGCAGTTCTTC.

The chain is built from TRBV11-2 and TRBJ1-2; D is uncertain. Germline-derived CDR1 and CDR2 are SGHAT and FQNNGV. The CDR3 contains 12 residues. The ends were cut back, 6 bases at V and 8 bases at J, with 13 bases in the middle. CDR3 residues: CASSYETYGYTF. CDR3 nucleotide sequence: TGTGCCAGCAGTTACGAAACTTACGGCTACACCTTC.

This clonotype has a handful of counts. J is TRBJ1-1 and V is TRBV6-1, with 7 bases matching TRBD1. The germline CDR1 and CDR2 sequences are MNHNS and SASEGT. Trimming cost V 4 bases and J 3 bases; bases outside gene matches: 5. CDR3 size: 14 residues. The CDR3 DNA follows: TGTGCCAGCAGTGGAGACAGGGCGGACACTGAAGCTTTCTTT. It yields the protein CASSGDRADTEAFF.

This clonotype was observed a handful of times. The V call is TRBV6-1, the J call TRBJ1-2; 8 nucleotides agree with TRBD1. The CDR3 runs to 14 residues. The trim removed 5 bases at V and 8 bases at J, leaving 10 bases unmatched. Germline CDR1 and CDR2: MNHNS and SASEGT. The CDR3 is CASSLDRDGLGYTF. The CDR3 coding sequence is TGTGCCAGCAGTCTGGACAGGGATGGTCTCGGCTACACCTTC.

This clonotype occurred many times. V is TRBV25-1 and J is TRBJ2-1; 7 bases line up with TRBD1. After removal of 6 bases from V and 6 bases from J, the junction contained 8 bases not matched to a gene. Germline assignment: CDR1 MGHDK and CDR2 SYGVNS. The CDR3 is 14 amino acids. CDR3 bases: TGTGCCAGCAGGTCTCGTCGACAGGGCAATGAGCAGTTCTTC. It encodes CASRSRRQGNEQFF.

This clonotype turned up a few times. The J gene is TRBJ1-1, the V gene TRBV29-1; possible D gene TRBD1, 5 bases. Trimming took 4 bases from V and 4 from J, leaving 13 bases between them. The CDR3 consists of 13 residues. Germline loops: CDR1 SQVTM, CDR2 ANQGSEA. This chain's CDR3 is CSVVGLVSTEAFF. CDR3 bases: TGCAGCGTTGTGGGGCTTGTGTCCACTGAAGCTTTCTTT.

In this sample, this clonotype turned up many times. V gene TRBV20-1 combines with J gene TRBJ2-7, with 8 bases lining up with TRBD1. With V trimmed by 3 bases and J by 1 base, 8 bases remained unmatched. Germline CDR1 and CDR2: DFQATT and SNEGSKA (reference sequence). CDR3 length: 15 residues. The CDR3 sequence: CSASTGTGLSYEQYF. CDR3 in DNA: TGCAGTGCTAGCACCGGGACAGGACTATCCTACGAGCAGTACTTC.

This clonotype was seen a few times. V usage is TRBV30 and J usage is TRBJ2-7; 8 nucleotides agree with TRBD2. The ends lost 5 bases at V and 4 bases at J; junction bases unmatched: 4. The CDR3 has 12 residues. CDR1 and CDR2 (germline): GTSNPN, SVGIG (reference sequence). Here the CDR3 reads CAWASGGYEQYF. The CDR3 DNA sequence: TGTGCCTGGGCCTCGGGAGGGTACGAGCAGTACTTC.

The rearrangement uses TRBV5-1 and TRBJ1-2; perhaps TRBD1 as D (6 bases). Germline CDR1 reads SGHRS; CDR2 reads YFSETQ. The CDR3 spans 15 residues. V lost 2 bases to trimming and J lost 3 bases, with 14 bases between them. For the CDR3, the DNA is TGCGCCAGCAGCTTAGCAGGGGCGCTCGACTATGGCTACACCTTC. Its protein is CASSLAGALDYGYTF.

This clonotype has ten or more counts. The V call is TRBV27, the J call TRBJ2-1, with D perhaps assigned TRBD1 or TRBD2 (5 bases each). CDR1 is MNHEY and CDR2 is SMNVEV in the germline V gene (reference sequence). The CDR3 consists of 12 residues. V was clipped by 5 bases and J by 8 bases, with 10 bases between them. CDR3 nucleotide sequence: TGTGCCAGCAGTCCTGAGGGGTATGAGCAGTTCTTC. This codes for CASSPEGYEQFF.

This clonotype was seen more than once but under ten times. CDR3 loop: CASSLDWPWDEQYF. The CDR3, as DNA: TGTGCCAGCAGCTTAGACTGGCCCTGGGACGAGCAGTACTTC. J is TRBJ2-7 and V is TRBV7-2; D is unclear. Germline V lookup: CDR1 SGHTA, CDR2 FQGNSA. V lost 1 base, J lost 5 bases, and 12 bases lay in between. The CDR3 spans 14 residues.

This clonotype was seen a handful of times. The genes are TRBV11-1 and TRBJ1-2, with 9 nucleotides matching TRBD1. After removal of 3 bases from V and 0 bases from J, the junction contained 11 bases not matched to a gene. Germline V gene data show CDR1 as SGHAT and CDR2 as FQDESV (reference sequence). The CDR3 sequence is 18 residues long. The CDR3 sequence: CASSLGLGQGGPNYGYTF. CDR3 sequence (DNA): TGTGCCAGCAGCTTGGGGCTGGGACAGGGTGGGCCTAACTATGGCTACACCTTC.